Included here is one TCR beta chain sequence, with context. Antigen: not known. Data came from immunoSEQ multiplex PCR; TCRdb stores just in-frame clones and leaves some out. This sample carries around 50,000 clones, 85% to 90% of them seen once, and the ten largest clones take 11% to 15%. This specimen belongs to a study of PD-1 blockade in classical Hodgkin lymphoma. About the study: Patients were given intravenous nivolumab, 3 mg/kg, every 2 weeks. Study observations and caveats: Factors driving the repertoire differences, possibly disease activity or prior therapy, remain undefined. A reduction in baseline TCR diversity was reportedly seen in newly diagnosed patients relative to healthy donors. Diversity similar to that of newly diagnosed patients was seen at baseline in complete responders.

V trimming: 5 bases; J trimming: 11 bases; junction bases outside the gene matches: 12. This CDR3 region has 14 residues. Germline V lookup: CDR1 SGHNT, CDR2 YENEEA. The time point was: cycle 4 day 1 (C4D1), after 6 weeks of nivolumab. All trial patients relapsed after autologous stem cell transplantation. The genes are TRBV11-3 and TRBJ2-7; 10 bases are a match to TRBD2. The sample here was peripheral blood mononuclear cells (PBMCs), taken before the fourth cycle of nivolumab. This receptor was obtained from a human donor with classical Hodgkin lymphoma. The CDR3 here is CASSLDYPSGGEYF. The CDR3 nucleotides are TGTGCCAGCAGCCTGGACTACCCGAGCGGGGGGGAGTACTTC.